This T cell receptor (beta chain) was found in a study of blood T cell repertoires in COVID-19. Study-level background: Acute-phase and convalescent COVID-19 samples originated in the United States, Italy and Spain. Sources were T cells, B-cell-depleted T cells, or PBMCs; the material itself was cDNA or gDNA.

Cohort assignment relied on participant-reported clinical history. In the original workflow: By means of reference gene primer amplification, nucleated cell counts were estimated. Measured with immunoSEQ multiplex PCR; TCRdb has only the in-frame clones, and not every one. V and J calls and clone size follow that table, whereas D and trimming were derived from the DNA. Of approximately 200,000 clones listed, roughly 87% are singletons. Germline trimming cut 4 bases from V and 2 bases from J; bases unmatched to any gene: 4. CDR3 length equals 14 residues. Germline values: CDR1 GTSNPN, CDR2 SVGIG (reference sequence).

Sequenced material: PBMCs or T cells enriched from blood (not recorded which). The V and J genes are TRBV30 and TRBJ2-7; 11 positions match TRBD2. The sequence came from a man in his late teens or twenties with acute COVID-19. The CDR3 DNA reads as TGTGCCTGGACCCGTAGCGGGAGGGCCTACGAGCAGTACTTC. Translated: CAWTRSGRAYEQYF.